This T cell receptor (beta chain) stems from a study of early T cells in non-severe SARS-CoV-2 infection. Turning to the study itself: The authors sequenced bulk RNA from unsorted whole blood, leaving chains unpaired.

Individual cDNA molecules each received unique molecular identifiers attached to them. From the 5' RACE reads, TCRdb called clonotypes with MiXCR, one entry per CDR3 protein. This sample has about 77,000 distinct CDR3 sequences; around a tenth occur once, and the top ten carry about 4.6%. The ends were cut back, 1 base at V and 6 bases at J, with 10 bases in the middle. CDR3 length equals 15 residues. CDR1 is SGHTA, CDR2 FQGNSA, per germline. This clonotype was observed a handful of times. This TCR was sampled from an adult who was a healthcare worker with PCR-confirmed SARS-CoV-2 infection or an uninfected control (not recorded which). What was sequenced was whole blood. The chain has TRBV7-2 and TRBJ1-6, with D hard to call. CDR3 coding DNA: TGTGCCAGCAGCTTAGGGGGAGCGGGTAATTCACCCCTCCACTTT. Amino acid sequence: CASSLGGAGNSPLHF.